The 9 T cell receptor beta chains given below trace back to one sample, sequenced in a study of blood T cell repertoires in COVID-19. Some clones are missing from TCRdb's copy, which holds only in-frame ones; the method was immunoSEQ multiplex PCR. Among over 130,000 clones listed, 86% were seen once. The sample comprised peripheral blood. Receptors originate from a man aged 65 to 85 with acute or convalescent COVID-19.

V gene TRBV15 combines with J gene TRBJ2-2; possibly TRBD1 for D (5 bases). Germline V CDR1 and CDR2: LNHNV, YYDKDF (reference sequence). The germline V and J ends were trimmed by 8 bases and 1 base, with 8 bases remaining between them. The CDR3 contains 13 residues. DNA for the CDR3: TGTGCCACCCTGCAGGGGAACACCGGGGAGCTGTTTTTT. Translated, it gives CATLQGNTGELFF.

The chain combines TRBV5-1 with TRBJ2-7, with a possible D match to TRBD1 (5 bases). The germline gives CDR1 SGHRS, CDR2 YFSETQ. The CDR3 runs to 14 residues. With 0 bases removed from V and 3 bases from J, the gap between germline ends came to 10 bases. The CDR3 DNA reads TGCGCCAGCAGCTTGGGAAATCAGGGCTACGAGCAGTACTTC. It yields the protein CASSLGNQGYEQYF.

At least ten counts were recorded for this clone. J is TRBJ1-4 and V is TRBV28, with TRBD1 matching 8 bases. This CDR3 contains 14 residues. CDR1 is MDHEN, CDR2 SYDVKM, per germline. Trimming removed 8 bases from V and 7 bases from J; junction bases left unmatched: 9. As DNA, the CDR3 is TGTGCCAGCGGAGCCCGGGACAGGCGTGAAAAACTGTTTTTT. This translates into CASGARDRREKLFF.

This clone has only one observation. This chain joins TRBV6-4 and TRBJ2-2, with TRBD1 matching over 9 bases. J gave up 3 bases and V 6 bases, and 2 bases lay outside the gene matches. Per the germline V gene, CDR1 is MRHNA and CDR2 is SNTAGT. This CDR3 has 14 residues. The CDR3 protein is CASRQGADTGELFF. CDR3 nucleotides: TGTGCCAGCAGACAGGGGGCGGACACCGGGGAGCTGTTTTTT.

The chain links TRBV4-1 to TRBJ1-6; D may be TRBD1 (6 bases). Trimming took 2 bases from V and 5 from J, leaving 10 bases between them. This CDR3 comprises 15 residues. The germline CDR1 and CDR2 sequences are MGHRA and YSYEKL. The CDR3 DNA is TGCGCCAGCAGCCAAACAGGGTTGAATAATTCACCCCTCCACTTT. Translation gives CASSQTGLNNSPLHF.

The chain carries TRBV5-1 and TRBJ2-5, with TRBD1 as a possible D gene (6 bases). The CDR3 is made up of 14 amino acids. Trimming pared 4 bases from V and 3 bases from J, leaving 13 bases between. CDR1 and CDR2 (germline): SGHRS, YFSETQ. DNA of the CDR3: TGCGCCAGCAGCCTCCGGGACACAAAAGAGACCCAGTACTTC. It encodes CASSLRDTKETQYF.

The chain combines TRBV11-2 with TRBJ2-2; D unresolved. Germline-derived CDR1 and CDR2 are SGHAT and FQNNGV. V lost 8 bases to trimming and J lost 3 bases, with 16 bases between them. The CDR3 spans 15 residues. CDR3 coding DNA: TGTGCCAGCGCGAGGAATTCGGCGGACACCGGGGAGCTGTTTTTT. This encodes CASARNSADTGELFF.

The gene calls are TRBV27 and TRBJ2-7, with 7 positions matching TRBD1. The V segment lost 6 bases and the J segment 2 bases; nucleotides outside the gene matches: 10. The CDR3 length is 15 residues. The V gene's germline CDR1 is MNHEY and CDR2 SMNVEV (reference sequence). This CDR3 is CASSSLTGAPYEQYF. Written as DNA, the CDR3 is TGTGCCAGCAGCTCACTAACAGGGGCTCCCTACGAGCAGTACTTC.

The chain couples TRBV19 to TRBJ1-1; D unclear. The CDR3 covers 13 residues. Germline CDR1 LNHDA, CDR2 SQIVND (reference sequence). V lost 5 bases and J lost 4, with 11 bases in between. The CDR3 sequence: CASSPQSGTEAFF. The CDR3 DNA follows: TGTGCCAGTAGTCCGCAATCGGGCACTGAAGCTTTCTTT.